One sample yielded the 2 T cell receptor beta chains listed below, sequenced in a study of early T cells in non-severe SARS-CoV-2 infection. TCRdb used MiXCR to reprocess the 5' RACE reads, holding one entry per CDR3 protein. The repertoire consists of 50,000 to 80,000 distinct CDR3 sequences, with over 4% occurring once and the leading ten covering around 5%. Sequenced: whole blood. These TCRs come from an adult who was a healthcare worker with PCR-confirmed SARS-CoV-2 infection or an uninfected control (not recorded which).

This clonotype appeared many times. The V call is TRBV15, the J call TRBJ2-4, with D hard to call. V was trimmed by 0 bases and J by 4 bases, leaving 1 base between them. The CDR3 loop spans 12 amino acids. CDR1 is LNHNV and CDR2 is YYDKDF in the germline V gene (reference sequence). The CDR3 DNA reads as TGTGCCACCAGCAGAGATAAAAACATTCAGTACTTC. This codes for CATSRDKNIQYF.

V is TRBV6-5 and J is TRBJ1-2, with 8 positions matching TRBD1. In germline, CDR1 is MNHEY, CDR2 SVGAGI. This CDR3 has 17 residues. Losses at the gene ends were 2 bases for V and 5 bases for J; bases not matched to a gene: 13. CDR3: CASSYPSDRGGGYGYTF. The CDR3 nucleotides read TGTGCCAGCAGTTACCCATCCGACAGGGGAGGAGGGTATGGCTACACCTTC.